What follows are 21 T cell receptor beta chains derived from one specimen sequenced in a study of blood T cell repertoires in COVID-19 (dated by TCRdb to the early 2020s). To prepare the library, the immunoSEQ multiplex PCR assay was applied. Sourced from immuneACCESS, this table was stored by TCRdb with only in-frame sequences that have V and J called. A share of the clones is absent; for the studies checked, an unresolved V gene accounts for under half, and the remainder has no known explanation. The sample table holds 350,000 or so clones, of which about 90% were seen once. The leading ten clones occupy 1% of the sample. Sequenced: PBMCs or T cells enriched from blood (not recorded which). All receptors derive from a woman between 25 and 40 years old who had recovered from COVID-19.

V and J are TRBV6-1 and TRBJ1-1; D may be TRBD1 (5 bases). Germline V gives CDR1 MNHNS, CDR2 SASEGT. The CDR3 contains 12 residues. The V gene lost 1 base and the J gene lost 11 bases, with 11 bases spanning the gap. The CDR3 region has the DNA TGTGCCAGCAGTGAAGTAAGGGGCACGGCTTTCTTT. Its protein product is CASSEVRGTAFF.

V usage is TRBV9 and J usage is TRBJ1-6, with TRBD1 matching 7 bases. From germline, CDR1 is SGDLS and CDR2 YYNGEE. The length of the CDR3 is 14 residues. Losses at the gene ends were 4 bases for V and 5 bases for J; bases not matched to a gene: 3. The CDR3 protein is CASSLGQNNSPLHF. The CDR3 bases are TGTGCCAGCAGCCTGGGACAGAATAATTCACCCCTCCACTTT.

CDR3 region: CASSPSDSYNSPLHF. The CDR3 DNA sequence: TGTGCCAGCTCACCTTCGGACAGCTATAATTCACCCCTCCACTTT. The gene calls are TRBV18 and TRBJ1-6, with a possible D match to TRBD1 (6 bases). The V end lost 3 bases, the J end lost 3 bases, and 9 bases lay between the germline ends. The CDR3 loop spans 15 amino acids. The germline V gene has CDR1 KGHSH and CDR2 LQKENI.

Comments on this clone: The sample contains more than one DNA sequence encoding this CDR3. The rearrangement uses TRBV6-5 and TRBJ1-5, with 11 bases lining up with TRBD1. CDR1 and CDR2 (germline): MNHEY, SVGAGI. J was trimmed by 4 bases and V by 6 bases; bases with no gene match: 2. The CDR3 length is 14 residues. The CDR3 spells CASRGTGGNQPQHF. The DNA for the CDR3 is TGTGCCAGCAGGGGGACAGGGGGAAATCAGCCCCAGCATTTT.

The chain is built from TRBV18 and TRBJ1-4; D is unresolved. Trimming pared 3 bases from V and 0 bases from J, leaving 14 bases between. The CDR3 has 17 amino acids. Per the germline V gene, CDR1 is KGHSH and CDR2 is LQKENI. The CDR3 DNA reads TGTGCCAGCTCACCCTCTCGGGAGGACGCAACTAATGAAAAACTGTTTTTT. Its translation is CASSPSREDATNEKLFF.

This clone occurred once. This sequence joins TRBV29-1 and TRBJ2-7; 11 nucleotides line up with TRBD1. V lost 5 bases, J lost 8 bases, and 8 bases stayed unmatched. This CDR3 has 13 residues. Looked up from germline, CDR1 is SQVTM and CDR2 is ANQGSEA. The DNA for the CDR3 is TGCAGCGTTTCCGGGACAGGGGGTCAGAAGCAGTACTTC. Its translation is CSVSGTGGQKQYF.

The gene calls are TRBV18 and TRBJ2-7; 9 bases are a match to TRBD1. From germline, CDR1 is KGHSH and CDR2 LQKENI. V lost 4 bases, J lost 3 bases, and 7 bases stayed unmatched. There are 15 residues in the CDR3. CDR3: CASSRGDRVLYEQYF. The DNA for the CDR3 is TGTGCCAGCTCACGGGGGGACAGGGTCCTCTACGAGCAGTACTTC.

V is TRBV30 and J is TRBJ1-1; D ambiguous. Per the germline V gene, CDR1 is GTSNPN and CDR2 is SVGIG (reference sequence). This CDR3 comprises 12 residues. With 3 bases removed from V and 0 bases from J, the gap between germline ends came to 5 bases. The CDR3 coding sequence is TGTGCCTGGAGCGGTATGAACACTGAAGCTTTCTTT. As protein: CAWSGMNTEAFF.

This clone was detected only a few times. The rearrangement links TRBV7-9 to TRBJ2-1; TRBD2 might be the D (6 bases). The CDR3 contains 15 residues. Germline assignment: CDR1 SEHNR and CDR2 FQNEAQ (reference sequence). V lost 9 bases and J 2 bases, leaving 17 bases between the germline ends. CDR3 residues: CASGGFNPPYNEQFF. The CDR3 region has the DNA TGTGCCAGTGGGGGGTTTAATCCTCCCTACAATGAGCAGTTCTTC.

This clone is a singleton in its sample. This rearrangement joins TRBV4-1 to TRBJ2-7, with 9 bases fitting TRBD1. The CDR3 is 17 amino acids. V lost 4 bases and J lost 7; bases outside the gene matches: 17. Germline values: CDR1 MGHRA, CDR2 YSYEKL. In nucleotides, the CDR3 is TGCGCCAGCAGCCCTCAAGGGGGACAGGGAACCCTTGGGGAGCAGTACTTC. It specifies CASSPQGGQGTLGEQYF.

The chain is built from TRBV28 and TRBJ2-5; 7 bases line up with TRBD1. The V gene end was trimmed by 8 bases and the J gene end by 3 bases; junction bases not matched to a gene: 6. The CDR3 spans 13 residues. From germline, CDR1 is MDHEN and CDR2 SYDVKM. The DNA for the CDR3 is TGTGCCAGCGCATCCGGGACAGAAGAGACCCAGTACTTC. This translates into CASASGTEETQYF.

The rearrangement links TRBV24-1 to TRBJ2-7; 10 bases line up with TRBD2. CDR1 is KGHDR, CDR2 SFDVKD, per germline. The CDR3 covers 16 residues. Trimming removed 5 bases from V and 1 base from J; junction bases left unmatched: 7. This chain's CDR3 is CATSARSGGRSYEQYF. The CDR3 DNA reads TGTGCCACCAGTGCCCGTAGCGGGGGGCGATCCTACGAGCAGTACTTC.

The rearrangement joins TRBV19 to TRBJ2-7; TRBD1 aligns across 11 bases. The V segment lost 3 bases and the J segment 2 bases; nucleotides outside the gene matches: 12. The CDR3 runs 18 residues. Germline-derived CDR1 and CDR2 are LNHDA and SQIVND (reference sequence). CDR3 loop: CASSISPPGQGGPYEQYF. The CDR3 DNA reads TGTGCCAGTAGTATCTCCCCTCCGGGACAGGGGGGCCCCTACGAGCAGTACTTC.

V gene TRBV9 combines with J gene TRBJ2-7; tentative D call: TRBD2 (5 bases). Trimming shortened V by 4 bases and J by 3 bases, and 14 bases separated the two germline ends. This CDR3 contains 14 residues. CDR1 and CDR2 (germline): SGDLS, YYNGEE. Here the CDR3 reads CASSPRAGSYEQYF. Written as DNA, the CDR3 is TGTGCCAGCAGCCCACGTGCGGGTAGCTACGAGCAGTACTTC. Supplemented by reference TRBV9 and TRBJ2-7, the full variable domain reads DSGVTQTPKHLITATGQRVTLRCSPRSGDLSVYWYQQSLDQGLQFLIQYYNGEERAKGNILERFSAQQFPDLHSELNLSSLELGDSALYFCASSPRAGSYEQYFGPGTRLTVT.

The V and J genes are TRBV12-3 or TRBV12-4 and TRBJ1-2; D is perhaps TRBD1 (5 bases). CDR3 length: 13 amino acids. With 6 bases removed from V and 4 bases from J, the gap between germline ends came to 12 bases. For the CDR3, the DNA is TGTGCCAGCAGGAGCCGAGACAGCTATGGCTACACCTTC. Residues: CASRSRDSYGYTF.

This chain joins TRBV2 and TRBJ2-3; a possible D gene is TRBD1 (6 bases). This CDR3 comprises 13 residues. Trimming left V 4 bases short and J 6 bases short, with 11 bases between. In germline, CDR1 is SNHLY, CDR2 FYNNEI. The CDR3 region has the DNA TGTGCCAGCAGTGGCCCCAGGGGTGATACGCAGTATTTT. Its translation is CASSGPRGDTQYF.

This chain uses TRBV27 with TRBJ1-4; TRBD1 matches at 8 bases. This CDR3 comprises 18 residues. Germline trimming cut 6 bases from V and 0 bases from J; bases unmatched to any gene: 12. CDR1 is MNHEY, CDR2 SMNVEV, per germline (reference sequence). The CDR3 sequence is CASSRRTGPGATNEKLFF. CDR3 nucleotide sequence: TGTGCCAGCAGCCGGAGGACAGGGCCGGGGGCAACTAATGAAAAACTGTTTTTT.

For this clone: Other DNA sequences of this sample code for an identical CDR3. The chain has TRBV15 and TRBJ1-3; a possible D gene is TRBD1 (5 bases). Germline V gene sequence: CDR1 LNHNV, CDR2 YYDKDF (reference sequence). V lost 0 bases and J lost 2, with 8 bases in between. CDR3 length: 15 residues. Here the CDR3 reads CATSRDRGAGNTIYF. For the CDR3, the DNA is TGTGCCACCAGCAGAGATCGGGGGGCTGGAAACACCATATATTTT.

The rearrangement uses TRBV5-8 and TRBJ1-5; 8 bases align to TRBD1. The CDR3 runs to 16 residues. The junction had 12 bases not matched to a gene; V was cut back by 4 bases and J by 6 bases. Looked up from germline, CDR1 is SGHTS and CDR2 is YDEGEE. The CDR3 region has the DNA TGTGCCAGCAGCCTCGCCGGGACAGGCTTCGTTCAGCCCCAGCATTTT. Translated, it gives CASSLAGTGFVQPQHF.

This chain links TRBV12-3 or TRBV12-4 with TRBJ1-5, with a weak D call TRBD1 (5 bases). This CDR3 is 13 amino acids long. Trimming shortened V by 6 bases and J by 7 bases, and 13 bases separated the two germline ends. In DNA form, the CDR3 reads TGTGCCAGCAGATATCGGGGGGGACAGCCCCAGCATTTT. It yields the protein CASRYRGGQPQHF.

The V and J genes are TRBV7-6 and TRBJ2-1; the match to TRBD2 covers 11 bases. V dropped 1 base and J dropped 9; count of bases not matched to a gene: 11. The CDR3 loop spans 17 amino acids. Germline lookup yields CDR1 SGHVS and CDR2 FNYEAQ. CDR3 nucleotide sequence: TGTGCCAGCAGCTTAGAGGGTTTAGCGGGGGGGCTGAGTGAGCAGTTCTTC. Translated: CASSLEGLAGGLSEQFF.